What follows are 30 T cell receptor beta chains derived from one specimen sequenced in a study of T cells in Graves' hyperthyroidism and ophthalmopathy. RNA transcripts were the template for amplifying TCR beta CDR3 regions. The HTBI set primed first-round TCR CDR3 RT-PCR. One entry per CDR3 protein, called by TCRdb with MiXCR from the multiplex PCR reads. Of roughly 700,000 distinct CDR3 sequences listed, around 13% were seen once; the top ten hold more than 8.5%. Input material: blood. These receptors were taken from a woman aged 18-29 years with Graves' hyperthyroidism.

The table lists this clonotype with a few counts. The chain recombines TRBV6-1 with TRBJ2-7, with TRBD2 matching 8 bases. In germline, CDR1 is MNHNS, CDR2 SASEGT. CDR3 length: 15 residues. Trimming cost V 9 bases and J 1 base; bases outside gene matches: 11. The DNA for the CDR3 is TGTGCCAGTAACTCCGGGACTAGAGTTTCCTACGAGCAGTACTTC. Its protein is CASNSGTRVSYEQYF.

This clonotype was detected many times. The chain links TRBV20-1 to TRBJ2-1; 7 nucleotides match TRBD1. This CDR3 spans 15 amino acids. The V gene end was trimmed by 4 bases and the J gene end by 0 bases; junction bases not matched to a gene: 6. From germline, CDR1 is DFQATT and CDR2 SNEGSKA (reference sequence). As DNA, the CDR3 is TGCAGTGCTAAGCCGGGACAGACCTCCTACAATGAGCAGTTCTTC. As protein: CSAKPGQTSYNEQFF.

This clonotype was recorded many times. The chain recombines TRBV12-3 or TRBV12-4 with TRBJ2-7; D is unclear. The CDR3 has 18 amino acids. Trimming stripped 5 bases from V and 3 bases from J, with 26 bases between. Here the CDR3 reads CASSRRVKRDRPDYEQYF. The CDR3 DNA is TGTGCCAGCAGTCGCCGGGTAAAACGCGATCGCCCGGACTACGAGCAGTACTTC.

The rearrangement uses TRBV24-1 and TRBJ1-3; D not resolved. In germline, CDR1 is KGHDR, CDR2 SFDVKD. Trimming stripped 4 bases from V and 4 bases from J, with 7 bases between. The CDR3 runs 13 residues. The CDR3 is CATSDPPGNTIYF. Written as DNA, the CDR3 is TGTGCCACCAGTGACCCCCCCGGAAACACCATATATTTT.

The chain combines TRBV27 with TRBJ1-2, with D perhaps TRBD1 (6 bases). CDR1 and CDR2 from the germline V gene are MNHEY and SMNVEV (reference sequence). Between the trimmed V and J ends, which lost 4 bases and 8 bases, there was a span of 14 bases. This CDR3 contains 13 residues. The CDR3 bases are TGTGCCAGCAGTTCACGACAGGCCAGCGGCTACACCTTC. It is translated as CASSSRQASGYTF.

The rearrangement links TRBV24-1 to TRBJ2-1; perhaps D is TRBD1 or TRBD2 (6 bases each). Trimming cost V 9 bases and J 9 bases, with 17 bases left between them. There are 13 residues in the CDR3. The germline gives CDR1 KGHDR, CDR2 SFDVKD. The CDR3 region is CATGGTSSSEQFF. In DNA form, the CDR3 reads TGTGCCACCGGGGGCACTAGCTCAAGTGAGCAGTTCTTC.

This clonotype was seen only a few times. V gene TRBV28 combines with J gene TRBJ2-1; D might be TRBD1 or TRBD2, each matching 6 bases. Trimming cost V 6 bases and J 6 bases, with 18 bases left between them. The CDR3 is 15 residues long. Germline values: CDR1 MDHEN, CDR2 SYDVKM. The CDR3 reads CASSRTRGRINEQFF. The CDR3 DNA reads as TGTGCCAGCAGCCGCACCCGGGGGCGAATCAATGAGCAGTTCTTC.

This clonotype was observed at least ten times. This rearrangement joins TRBV30 to TRBJ1-2; D gene uncertain. The CDR3 covers 15 residues. V lost 6 bases and J lost 6, with 23 bases in between. Germline V gene data show CDR1 as GTSNPN and CDR2 as SVGIG (reference sequence). For the CDR3, the DNA is TGTGCCTGCCCGCTTAGGGCACAGCACATTAATGGCTACACCTTC. Its translation is CACPLRAQHINGYTF. Full variable domain (remainder filled in from reference TRBV30 and TRBJ1-2): SQTIHQWPATLVQPVGSPLSLECTVEGTSNPNLYWYRQAAGRGLQLLFYSVGIGQISSEVPQNLSASRPQDRQFILSSKKLLLSDSGFYLCACPLRAQHINGYTFGSGTRLTVV.

This clonotype has ten or more counts. The CDR3 nucleotides read TGTGCCAGCAGCCAAGGGGTTACCAATCAGCCCCAGCATTTT. This encodes CASSQGVTNQPQHF. The chain uses TRBV3-1 and TRBJ1-5, with unresolved D. The V and J ends lost 1 base and 3 bases respectively, with 7 bases between them. Germline lookup yields CDR1 LGHDT and CDR2 YNNKEL (reference sequence). The CDR3 length is 14 residues. Full variable domain (remainder filled in from reference TRBV3-1 and TRBJ1-5): DTAVSQTPKYLVTQMGNDKSIKCEQNLGHDTMYWYKQDSKKFLKIMFSYNNKELIINETVPNRFSPKSPDKAHLNLHINSLELGDSAVYFCASSQGVTNQPQHFGDGTRLSIL.

Concerning this clonotype itself: It may be a read error: a sequence one base away is much more abundant. Given the absence of the conserved phenylalanine or tryptophan at the CDR3 end, a read error is likely. DNA for the CDR3: TGTGCCAGCAGCCGGGGTTACAGTTACAATGAGCAGTTCCTC. Protein sequence: CASSRGYSYNEQFL. The chain recombines TRBV3-1 with TRBJ2-1; D is unresolved. Trimming stripped 4 bases from V and 4 bases from J, with 11 bases between. This CDR3 is built from 14 residues. Germline CDR1 reads LGHDT; CDR2 reads YNNKEL (reference sequence).

The chain joins TRBV18 to TRBJ2-2, with TRBD1 as a possible D gene (6 bases). Trimming cost V 1 base and J 1 base, with 10 bases left between them. Per germline, CDR1 KGHSH and CDR2 LQKENI. There are 16 residues in the CDR3. The CDR3: CASSPQGQLNTGELFF. The CDR3 DNA reads as TGTGCCAGCTCACCACAAGGACAGCTGAACACCGGGGAGCTGTTTTTT.

The chain has TRBV24-1 and TRBJ1-2; D might be TRBD1 (6 bases). Trimming shortened V by 4 bases and J by 8 bases, and 16 bases separated the two germline ends. In germline, CDR1 is KGHDR, CDR2 SFDVKD. The CDR3 runs to 14 residues. This chain's CDR3 is CATSEKNGGSGYTF. For the CDR3, the DNA is TGTGCCACCAGTGAAAAAAATGGGGGCAGCGGCTACACCTTC.

This clonotype was seen more than once but under ten times. The chain employs TRBV5-1 and TRBJ2-3; D is possibly TRBD1 or TRBD2 (6 bases each). V lost 4 bases and J lost 7, with 16 bases in between. The CDR3 length is 14 residues. CDR1 and CDR2 from the germline V gene are SGHRS and YFSETQ. This CDR3 is CASSGGQGLHTQYF. CDR3 in DNA: TGCGCCAGCAGCGGGGGGCAGGGGCTTCATACGCAGTATTTT.

This chain links TRBV10-3 with TRBJ2-3; 12 bases are shared with TRBD2. The CDR3 runs to 14 residues. The trim removed 8 bases at V and 4 bases at J, leaving 4 bases unmatched. The germline V gene has CDR1 ENHRY and CDR2 SYGVKD. CDR3 coding DNA: TGTGCCATCCGGGCTAGCGGGAGGGCAGATACGCAGTATTTT. Translated: CAIRASGRADTQYF.

This clonotype came up many times. The genes are TRBV11-1 and TRBJ2-5; possibly TRBD1 or TRBD2 for D (5 bases each). Germline V gene lookup returns CDR1 SGHAT and CDR2 FQDESV (reference sequence). Trimming pared 5 bases from V and 2 bases from J, leaving 15 bases between. The CDR3 contains 15 residues. CDR3: CASSPRWGSQETQYF. DNA of the CDR3: TGTGCCAGCAGCCCGAGGTGGGGGAGTCAAGAGACCCAGTACTTC.

This clonotype was picked up many times. The chain couples TRBV27 to TRBJ2-3; 9 positions agree with TRBD2. This CDR3 comprises 18 residues. CDR1 is MNHEY, CDR2 SMNVEV, per germline (reference sequence). Trimming cost V 0 bases and J 5 bases; bases outside gene matches: 12. Here the CDR3 DNA reads TGTGCCAGCAGTTTATCTCCTCTGGCGGGAGGGCCGGTAGATACGCAGTATTTT. Translation: CASSLSPLAGGPVDTQYF.

This clonotype was seen more than once but under ten times. CDR3 in DNA: TGTGCCAGCAGTTTCGGGACAGGGCTAGGGGAGCAGTACTTC. It yields the protein CASSFGTGLGEQYF. The V call is TRBV7-9, the J call TRBJ2-7; 9 bases agree with TRBD1. V lost 6 bases, J lost 7 bases, and 10 bases stayed unmatched. The germline CDR1 and CDR2 sequences are SEHNR and FQNEAQ (reference sequence). The CDR3 is made up of 14 amino acids.

The chain joins TRBV24-1 to TRBJ2-7; D tentatively fits TRBD1 or TRBD2 (5 bases each). CDR1 and CDR2 (germline): KGHDR, SFDVKD. V gave up 4 bases and J gave up 5 bases, with 17 bases separating them. The CDR3 extends over 15 amino acids. This CDR3 is CATSEPGTVPHEQYF. CDR3 coding DNA: TGTGCCACCAGTGAGCCCGGGACGGTCCCACACGAGCAGTACTTC.

The V gene is TRBV4-2, the J gene TRBJ1-4; D gene unclear. CDR1 is LGHNA, CDR2 YNFKEQ, per germline. The CDR3 sequence is 16 residues long. V lost 0 bases to trimming and J lost 6 bases, with 14 bases between them. The CDR3: CASSQDRGAQDEKLFF. The CDR3 nucleotides are TGTGCCAGCAGCCAAGATCGGGGAGCCCAGGATGAAAAACTGTTTTTT.

A word on this clonotype: A much larger clone differs by one base, so this may be a read error. The chain carries TRBV12-3 or TRBV12-4 and TRBJ1-1; the D gene is possibly TRBD1 (5 bases). There are 12 residues in the CDR3. DNA for the CDR3: TGTGCCAGCACCTTGGGACTCACTAAAGCTTTCTTT. This gives the protein CASTLGLTKAFF.

This clonotype was counted many times. This rearrangement joins TRBV20-1 to TRBJ2-1; no reliable D call. V lost 4 bases to trimming and J lost 0 bases, with 16 bases between them. The CDR3 extends over 16 amino acids. Germline loops: CDR1 DFQATT, CDR2 SNEGSKA (reference sequence). CDR3 region: CSATQLSLYSYNEQFF. CDR3 sequence (DNA): TGCAGTGCTACGCAACTTAGTCTGTACTCCTACAATGAGCAGTTCTTC.

This clonotype was detected many times. This chain connects TRBV18 to TRBJ2-2; 7 nucleotides agree with TRBD1. The CDR3 covers 16 residues. V shed 4 bases and J 0 bases; nucleotides not matched to a gene: 5. Germline V CDR1 and CDR2: KGHSH, LQKENI. CDR3 coding DNA: TGTGCCAGCTCACGGGCGACAGGGACGAACACCGGGGAGCTGTTTTTT. Protein sequence: CASSRATGTNTGELFF.

This chain joins TRBV15 and TRBJ2-7; no clear D gene. The CDR3 loop spans 14 amino acids. Germline loops: CDR1 LNHNV, CDR2 YYDKDF (reference sequence). Trimming removed 0 bases at V and 2 bases at J, with 8 bases between. CDR3 sequence: CATSRDMTPYEQYF. In DNA form, the CDR3 reads TGTGCCACCAGCAGAGATATGACCCCCTACGAGCAGTACTTC.

This clonotype has ten or more counts. The V gene is TRBV5-6, the J gene TRBJ2-3; a weak D match, TRBD2 (5 bases). CDR1 and CDR2 from the germline V gene are SGHDT and YYEEEE. The CDR3 is made up of 14 amino acids. V was trimmed by 3 bases and J by 7 bases, leaving 15 bases between them. The chain's CDR3 is CASSSTSGWHTQYF. CDR3 nucleotides: TGTGCCAGCAGCTCTACCAGCGGATGGCATACGCAGTATTTT.

Details on this clonotype: Since a much larger clone is just one base distant, this may be a read error. The chain is built from TRBV7-2 and TRBJ2-7, with a weak D call TRBD2 (7 bases). From germline, CDR1 is SGHTA and CDR2 FQGNSA. Trimming took off 2 bases at V and 2 bases at J, with 16 bases between the two ends. CDR3 length: 16 residues. Here the CDR3 reads CASSLLGRGGTYEQYF. As DNA, the CDR3 is TGTGCCAGCAGCTTATTAGGAAGGGGGGGAACCTACGAGCAGTACTTC.

As to this clonotype: This may be a read error, as it is one base from a much larger clone. The CDR3 sequence: CATSDLRTGTYNEQYF. The DNA for the CDR3 is TGTGCCACCAGTGATCTCCGGACAGGCACCTACAATGAGCAGTACTTC. The chain uses TRBV24-1 and TRBJ2-1; 7 bases line up with TRBD1. The J call may be faulty, since TRBJ2-7 better matches the DNA end. Germline lookup yields CDR1 KGHDR and CDR2 SFDVKD. The CDR3 loop spans 16 amino acids.

In its sample, this clonotype was seen many times. The gene calls are TRBV27 and TRBJ1-1; D not resolved. CDR1 and CDR2 (germline): MNHEY, SMNVEV (reference sequence). There are 17 residues in the CDR3. V was shortened by 5 bases and J by 3 bases, with 22 bases between the two germline ends. CDR3 loop: CASSRTGPVIGDTEAFF. The CDR3 region has the DNA TGTGCCAGCAGTCGCACGGGTCCTGTGATCGGGGACACTGAAGCTTTCTTT.

This clonotype was observed at least ten times. This chain joins TRBV2 and TRBJ1-5; TRBD1 matches 10 bases. The CDR3 length is 14 residues. CDR1 SNHLY and CDR2 FYNNEI come from the germline V gene. V dropped 10 bases and J dropped 1; count of bases not matched to a gene: 4. The CDR3 reads CATKTGGSNQPQHF. As DNA, the CDR3 is TGTGCCACTAAGACAGGGGGCAGCAATCAGCCCCAGCATTTT.

This clonotype showed up many times. The chain combines TRBV5-6 with TRBJ2-3; no clear D gene. This CDR3 is 14 amino acids long. CDR1 is SGHDT, CDR2 YYEEEE, per germline. Trimming stripped 5 bases from V and 4 bases from J, with 14 bases between. The CDR3 bases are TGTGCCAGCAGTATGCTTCCCACTTCAGATACGCAGTATTTT. Protein product: CASSMLPTSDTQYF.

In its sample, this clonotype was seen many times. J is TRBJ2-1 and V is TRBV27, with 10 nucleotides matching TRBD2. The CDR3 sequence is 14 residues long. CDR1 and CDR2 (germline): MNHEY, SMNVEV (reference sequence). With 6 bases clipped from V and 6 bases from J, the junction kept 5 bases outside the gene matches. The CDR3 is CASSPRTSGNEQFF. The CDR3 region has the DNA TGTGCCAGCAGCCCCCGGACTAGCGGCAATGAGCAGTTCTTC.